The rows below give T cell receptor beta chains drawn from one sample of a study of cytomegalovirus exposure and HLA in healthy donors. This table comes from immunoSEQ multiplex PCR, and its TCRdb copy is limited to in-frame clones, with some not included. The table records about 160,000 clones, approximately 83% of them present only once. Sample: PBMCs. The receptor source for this set is a woman in her late teens or twenties in good health and CMV-seronegative. Each CDR3 is given with its conserved first and last residue. The order of the fields is CDR3 protein, CDR3 DNA, CDR3 length, J gene, D gene, V gene, clone size. D genes are given only for firm matches. Clone sizes are given selectively: once, few, many, or a class where the clone is expanded.

cdr3_aa: CASSSDRAYNEQFF
cdr3_nt: TGTGCCAGCAGCTCCGACAGGGCCTACAATGAGCAGTTCTTC
cdr3_length: 14
j_call: TRBJ2-1
d_call: TRBD1
v_call: TRBV11-2
clone_size: NA

cdr3_aa: CASSSEGLAGSYEQYF
cdr3_nt: TGTGCCAGCAGCTCGGAAGGACTAGCGGGCTCCTACGAGCAGTACTTC
cdr3_length: 16
j_call: TRBJ2-7
d_call: TRBD2
v_call: TRBV13
clone_size: NA

cdr3_aa: CASSLDGGPRSYEQYF
cdr3_nt: TGTGCCAGCAGCTTAGATGGGGGCCCCAGATCCTACGAGCAGTACTTC
cdr3_length: 16
j_call: TRBJ2-7
d_call: NA
v_call: TRBV7-9
clone_size: NA

cdr3_aa: CASSPRAGQTNTEAFF
cdr3_nt: TGTGCCAGCTCACCAAGGGCAGGACAGACGAACACTGAAGCTTTCTTT
cdr3_length: 16
j_call: TRBJ1-1
d_call: NA
v_call: TRBV18
clone_size: NA

cdr3_aa: CASSWGDLNTEAFF
cdr3_nt: TGTGCCAGTAGTTGGGGGGACCTGAACACTGAAGCTTTCTTT
cdr3_length: 14
j_call: TRBJ1-1
d_call: NA
v_call: TRBV19
clone_size: NA

cdr3_aa: CASSPQGVHTEAFF
cdr3_nt: TGTGCCAGCAGTCCACAGGGGGTTCACACTGAAGCTTTCTTT
cdr3_length: 14
j_call: TRBJ1-1
d_call: TRBD1
v_call: TRBV6-5
clone_size: NA

cdr3_aa: CASSPDTNQPQHF
cdr3_nt: TGTGCCAGCAGCCCGGACACCAATCAGCCCCAGCATTTT
cdr3_length: 13
j_call: TRBJ1-5
d_call: NA
v_call: TRBV7-9
clone_size: NA

cdr3_aa: CAWSPGLEAFF
cdr3_nt: TGTGCCTGGAGTCCGGGACTTGAAGCTTTCTTT
cdr3_length: 11
j_call: TRBJ1-1
d_call: NA
v_call: TRBV30
clone_size: NA

cdr3_aa: CASSSSRRGAGETQYF
cdr3_nt: TGTGCCAGCAGTTCCTCCCGACGGGGGGCGGGAGAGACCCAGTACTTC
cdr3_length: 16
j_call: TRBJ2-5
d_call: NA
v_call: TRBV28
clone_size: NA

cdr3_aa: CASSPPYTYEQYF
cdr3_nt: TGTGCCAGCAGTCCTCCTTATACCTACGAGCAGTACTTC
cdr3_length: 13
j_call: TRBJ2-7
d_call: NA
v_call: TRBV2
clone_size: NA

cdr3_aa: CASSLSQVHTF
cdr3_nt: TGTGCCAGCAGCTTGTCACAGGTCCACACCTTC
cdr3_length: 11
j_call: TRBJ1-2
d_call: NA
v_call: TRBV7-2
clone_size: NA

cdr3_aa: CASSFKGVNTEAFF
cdr3_nt: TGTGCCAGCAGCTTTAAGGGGGTGAACACTGAAGCTTTCTTT
cdr3_length: 14
j_call: TRBJ1-1
d_call: NA
v_call: TRBV7-6
clone_size: NA

cdr3_aa: CASSIVADTNEKLFF
cdr3_nt: TGTGCCAGTAGTATCGTGGCGGATACTAATGAAAAACTGTTTTTT
cdr3_length: 15
j_call: TRBJ1-4
d_call: NA
v_call: TRBV19
clone_size: NA

cdr3_aa: CASSEWGGEAKNIQYF
cdr3_nt: TGTGCCAGCAGTGAATGGGGGGGGGAGGCCAAAAACATTCAGTACTTC
cdr3_length: 16
j_call: TRBJ2-4
d_call: TRBD2
v_call: TRBV2
clone_size: NA

cdr3_aa: CASSPGLAGGSGANVLTF
cdr3_nt: TGTGCCAGCAGCCCTGGACTAGCGGGGGGGTCAGGGGCCAACGTCCTGACTTTC
cdr3_length: 18
j_call: TRBJ2-6
d_call: TRBD2
v_call: TRBV4-2
clone_size: NA

cdr3_aa: CASSLWGAYNSPLHF
cdr3_nt: TGTGCCAGCAGCTTGTGGGGGGCCTATAATTCACCCCTCCACTTT
cdr3_length: 15
j_call: TRBJ1-6
d_call: NA
v_call: TRBV5-4
clone_size: NA

cdr3_aa: CASSMRDRGNTIYF
cdr3_nt: TGTGCCAGTAGTATGAGGGACAGGGGAAACACCATATATTTT
cdr3_length: 14
j_call: TRBJ1-3
d_call: TRBD1
v_call: TRBV19
clone_size: NA

cdr3_aa: CACGRIGSSYNSPLHF
cdr3_nt: TGTGCCTGTGGACGCATTGGGAGCTCCTATAATTCACCCCTCCACTTT
cdr3_length: 16
j_call: TRBJ1-6
d_call: NA
v_call: TRBV30
clone_size: NA

cdr3_aa: CASGLPRNRRSGNTIYF
cdr3_nt: TGTGCTAGTGGTTTGCCGAGGAACAGGCGCTCTGGAAACACCATATATTTT
cdr3_length: 17
j_call: TRBJ1-3
d_call: NA
v_call: TRBV12-5
clone_size: once

cdr3_aa: CATSGGDRDPEQFF
cdr3_nt: TGTGCCACCAGCGGGGGGGACAGGGATCCTGAGCAGTTCTTC
cdr3_length: 14
j_call: TRBJ2-1
d_call: TRBD1
v_call: TRBV15
clone_size: NA

cdr3_aa: CASSAGGPYGYTF
cdr3_nt: TGTGCCAGCAGCGCCGGGGGGCCCTATGGCTACACCTTC
cdr3_length: 13
j_call: TRBJ1-2
d_call: NA
v_call: TRBV9
clone_size: NA

cdr3_aa: CASSLTLDTGELFF
cdr3_nt: TGTGCCAGCAGCTTAACACTCGACACAGGGGAGCTGTTTTTT
cdr3_length: 14
j_call: TRBJ2-2
d_call: NA
v_call: TRBV7-8
clone_size: NA

cdr3_aa: CASSWTGENTEAFF
cdr3_nt: TGTGCCAGCAGTTGGACAGGGGAGAACACTGAAGCTTTCTTT
cdr3_length: 14
j_call: TRBJ1-1
d_call: TRBD1
v_call: TRBV6-5
clone_size: NA

cdr3_aa: CASTTGTANTGELFF
cdr3_nt: TGTGCCAGTACAACCGGGACAGCGAACACCGGGGAGCTGTTTTTT
cdr3_length: 15
j_call: TRBJ2-2
d_call: TRBD1
v_call: TRBV19
clone_size: NA

cdr3_aa: CASSDPGTDRSGYTF
cdr3_nt: TGTGCCAGCAGTGACCCGGGGACCGACAGGAGCGGCTACACCTTC
cdr3_length: 15
j_call: TRBJ1-2
d_call: NA
v_call: TRBV25-1
clone_size: NA

cdr3_aa: CASSLGAQRAEAFF
cdr3_nt: TGTGCCAGCAGCTTAGGAGCCCAACGGGCTGAAGCTTTCTTT
cdr3_length: 14
j_call: TRBJ1-1
d_call: NA
v_call: TRBV7-9
clone_size: NA

cdr3_aa: CASSFTGNEQFF
cdr3_nt: TGTGCCAGCAGCTTTACCGGTAATGAGCAGTTCTTC
cdr3_length: 12
j_call: TRBJ2-1
d_call: NA
v_call: TRBV7-8
clone_size: NA

cdr3_aa: CAISDRVHQPQHF
cdr3_nt: TGTGCCATCTCGGACAGGGTCCATCAGCCCCAGCATTTT
cdr3_length: 13
j_call: TRBJ1-5
d_call: TRBD1
v_call: TRBV19
clone_size: NA

cdr3_aa: CASRRQGVVGELFF
cdr3_nt: TGTGCCAGTCGGCGACAGGGAGTAGTCGGGGAGCTGTTTTTT
cdr3_length: 14
j_call: TRBJ2-2
d_call: TRBD1
v_call: TRBV6-5
clone_size: NA

cdr3_aa: CASSEPTGPLDSPLHF
cdr3_nt: TGTGCCAGCAGTGAACCGACAGGGCCTTTAGATTCACCCCTCCACTTT
cdr3_length: 16
j_call: TRBJ1-6
d_call: TRBD1
v_call: TRBV28
clone_size: NA

cdr3_aa: CAWNHGTGVEKLFF
cdr3_nt: TGTGCCTGGAACCACGGGACAGGGGTTGAAAAACTGTTTTTT
cdr3_length: 14
j_call: TRBJ1-4
d_call: TRBD1
v_call: TRBV30
clone_size: NA